This entry lists 32 T cell receptor beta chains sequenced from one sample in a study of CD8+CD57+ T cells in acquired aplastic anemia. Genomic DNA served as template for TCR beta VDJ and CDR3 profiling. TCRdb fed the reads into MiXCR, producing one record per CDR3 protein. The sample has 250,000 to 350,000 distinct CDR3 sequences; roughly 50% are singletons. Sequencing used sorted CD4+, CD8+, or CD8+CD57+ T cells (not recorded which) from PBMCs. The receptor source for this set is a human donor with severe aplastic anemia or a healthy control (not recorded which).

The V call is TRBV19, the J call TRBJ2-2; 10 bases agree with TRBD1. This CDR3 comprises 14 residues. The germline CDR1 and CDR2 sequences are LNHDA and SQIVND (reference sequence). Unmatched junction bases numbered 4, after V lost 9 bases and J lost 3 bases. In nucleotides, the CDR3 is TGTGCCAGGTCGACAGGGGGCTACACCGGGGAGCTGTTTTTT. Its translation: CARSTGGYTGELFF.

This chain links TRBV7-9 with TRBJ1-6; 7 nucleotides match TRBD1. The CDR3 extends over 14 amino acids. Trimming removed 6 bases from V and 5 bases from J; junction bases left unmatched: 4. Germline V lookup: CDR1 SEHNR, CDR2 FQNEAQ (reference sequence). CDR3 region: CASRTGTDNSPLHF. CDR3 coding DNA: TGTGCCAGCAGAACCGGGACAGATAATTCACCCCTCCACTTT. The full variable domain, its missing parts supplied by reference TRBV7-9 and TRBJ1-6, is DTGVSQNPRHKITKRGQNVTFRCDPISEHNRLYWYRQTLGQGPEFLTYFQNEAQLEKSRLLSDRFSAERPKGSFSTLEIQRTEQGDSAMYLCASRTGTDNSPLHFGNGTRLTVT.

This clonotype was seen just once. V usage is TRBV7-2 and J usage is TRBJ2-5, with unresolved D. The CDR3 totals 13 residues. V shed 7 bases and J shed 0 bases, with 9 bases lying between them. Germline-derived CDR1 and CDR2 are SGHTA and FQGNSA. CDR3 loop: CASNYAYQETQYF. The DNA of the CDR3 is TGTGCCAGCAATTATGCGTACCAAGAGACCCAGTACTTC.

The chain uses TRBV5-1 and TRBJ1-1; possibly TRBD1 for D (5 bases). CDR1 SGHRS and CDR2 YFSETQ come from the germline V gene. This CDR3 is 14 amino acids long. V was clipped by 2 bases and J by 1 base, with 9 bases between them. CDR3 nucleotide sequence: TGCGCCAGCAGCTTCGGGGACGAGAACACTGAAGCTTTCTTT. Its translation: CASSFGDENTEAFF.

The J gene is TRBJ2-7, the V gene TRBV4-3; D might be TRBD2 (5 bases). The CDR3 has 15 residues. Germline CDR1 reads LGHNA; CDR2 reads YSLEER. Trimming removed 4 bases from V and 1 base from J, with 14 bases in between. The CDR3: CASSPTDGLSYEQYF. CDR3 nucleotides: TGCGCCAGCAGCCCAACGGACGGACTGTCCTACGAGCAGTACTTC.

The chain uses TRBV7-8 and TRBJ2-7, with D possibly matching TRBD1 (5 bases). This CDR3 comprises 12 residues. Trimming left V 5 bases short and J 2 bases short, with 7 bases between. The germline V gene has CDR1 SGHVS and CDR2 FQNEAQ. This chain's CDR3 is CASSVRAYEQYF. The CDR3 DNA is TGTGCCAGCAGCGTCAGGGCCTACGAGCAGTACTTC.

This clonotype was recorded only once. The chain employs TRBV7-9 and TRBJ2-7; D unclear. CDR1 is SEHNR and CDR2 is FQNEAQ in the germline V gene (reference sequence). This CDR3 is built from 13 residues. V gave up 5 bases and J gave up 3 bases, with 11 bases separating them. Here the CDR3 DNA reads TGTGCCAGCAGCCCCCCGACGGGCTACGAGCAGTACTTC. As protein: CASSPPTGYEQYF.

The gene calls are TRBV7-2 and TRBJ1-2; possible D gene TRBD1, 6 bases. Trimming left V 7 bases short and J 8 bases short, with 17 bases between. Germline CDR1 SGHTA, CDR2 FQGNSA. The CDR3 has 13 residues. CDR3: CASTPGRGRGYTF. The CDR3, as DNA: TGTGCCAGCACCCCCGGCAGGGGTCGCGGCTACACCTTC.

This clonotype has ten or more counts. The chain combines TRBV2 with TRBJ1-2; 8 nucleotides match TRBD1. The length of the CDR3 is 13 residues. V was pared by 7 bases and J by 6 bases, with 7 bases of the junction left unmatched. Germline V gives CDR1 SNHLY, CDR2 FYNNEI. CDR3 sequence reads: CASISDRGNGYTF. DNA for the CDR3: TGTGCCAGCATTTCCGACAGGGGCAATGGCTACACCTTC.

The chain uses TRBV7-2 and TRBJ1-5; possibly TRBD1 for D (5 bases). CDR3 length: 15 residues. CDR1 SGHTA and CDR2 FQGNSA come from the germline V gene. Trimming took 5 bases from V and 5 from J, leaving 16 bases between them. The CDR3 loop is CASSRTGTGDQPQHF. The CDR3 DNA reads as TGTGCCAGCAGCCGTACGGGGACGGGAGATCAGCCCCAGCATTTT.

This chain uses TRBV7-8 with TRBJ1-2; D possibly corresponds to TRBD1 (5 bases). V lost 1 base, J lost 7 bases, and 13 bases lay in between. Germline-derived CDR1 and CDR2 are SGHVS and FQNEAQ. This CDR3 comprises 14 residues. The CDR3 region has the DNA TGTGCCAGCAGCTTAGTAAAAGGGGCGGGTGGCTACACCTTC. Translation gives CASSLVKGAGGYTF.

This clonotype showed up many times. The rearrangement uses TRBV5-5 and TRBJ2-7; D is perhaps TRBD1 (5 bases). Trimming took off 0 bases at V and 6 bases at J, with 13 bases between the two ends. This CDR3 region has 14 residues. Germline V gene data show CDR1 as SGHKS and CDR2 as YYEKEE (reference sequence). The CDR3 region has the DNA TGTGCCAGCAGCTTGGAGGGGCGACCGCCCGAGCAGTACTTC. Translating gives CASSLEGRPPEQYF.

This clonotype has ten or more counts. J is TRBJ1-6 and V is TRBV5-1, with a possible D match to TRBD1 (5 bases). The germline CDR1 and CDR2 sequences are SGHRS and YFSETQ. V was trimmed by 3 bases and J by 0 bases, leaving 16 bases between them. This CDR3 is 18 amino acids long. The CDR3 sequence: CASSSGRGESSYNSPLHF. The CDR3 DNA reads TGCGCCAGCAGCTCCGGCCGGGGGGAGAGCTCCTATAATTCACCCCTCCACTTT.

V gene TRBV12-3 or TRBV12-4 combines with J gene TRBJ2-1; D remains ambiguous. V shed 7 bases and J shed 9 bases, with 10 bases lying between them. The CDR3 is 11 amino acids. The CDR3 sequence is CASTLKVEQFF. CDR3 nucleotide sequence: TGTGCCAGCACTCTTAAGGTTGAGCAGTTCTTC.

The sample holds one count of this clonotype. Relative to the germline gene, one junction end is altered; a read error may explain this. V and J are TRBV6-1 and TRBJ1-1, with 8 positions matching TRBD1. Germline CDR1 is MNHNS and CDR2 is SASEGT. CDR3 length: 18 residues. CDR3 residues: CAISEIRTGLAAGTEAFF. The CDR3, as DNA: TGTGCCATCAGTGAGATCCGGACAGGGTTAGCCGCGGGCACTGAAGCTTTCTTT.

The J gene is TRBJ1-5, the V gene TRBV20-1, with 11 bases lining up with TRBD1. Germline CDR1 DFQATT, CDR2 SNEGSKA (reference sequence). Trimming removed 3 bases from V and 4 bases from J; junction bases left unmatched: 8. This CDR3 spans 16 amino acids. The CDR3 region has the DNA TGCAGTGCTAGGCCGGGACAGGGGGTCCGTAATCAGCCCCAGCATTTT. Its protein product is CSARPGQGVRNQPQHF.

Many counts were recorded for this clonotype. V usage is TRBV19 and J usage is TRBJ1-3; possibly TRBD1 for D (6 bases). The CDR3 contains 14 residues. Deletions cut 7 bases from V and 0 bases from J, with 10 bases between. In germline, CDR1 is LNHDA, CDR2 SQIVND (reference sequence). The CDR3 DNA is TGTGCCAGTACCCCGGGACACTCTGGAAACACCATATATTTT. It yields the protein CASTPGHSGNTIYF.

This chain uses TRBV7-9 with TRBJ2-5; D not resolved. V was shortened by 5 bases and J by 3 bases, with 10 bases between the two germline ends. CDR3 length: 13 amino acids. Germline lookup yields CDR1 SEHNR and CDR2 FQNEAQ (reference sequence). The CDR3 bases are TGTGCCAGCAGCCCAAAAGCTGAAGAGACCCAGTACTTC. Its translation is CASSPKAEETQYF.

The rearrangement joins TRBV20-1 to TRBJ2-1, with TRBD2 matching 16 bases. The V and J ends lost 6 bases and 4 bases, in that order; junction bases with no gene match: 6. Per the germline V gene, CDR1 is DFQATT and CDR2 is SNEGSKA (reference sequence). The CDR3 is made up of 16 amino acids. CDR3 loop: CSALQGLAGGYNEQFF. Here the CDR3 DNA reads TGCAGTGCCCTCCAGGGACTAGCGGGGGGGTACAATGAGCAGTTCTTC.

The J gene is TRBJ2-2, the V gene TRBV4-3; D possibly corresponds to TRBD2 (5 bases). In germline, CDR1 is LGHNA, CDR2 YSLEER. The ends were cut back, 1 base at V and 7 bases at J, with 7 bases in the middle. CDR3 length: 13 residues. Here the CDR3 reads CASSQGRGGELFF. CDR3 in DNA: TGCGCCAGCAGCCAAGGACGGGGCGGGGAGCTGTTTTTT.

The V and J genes are TRBV19 and TRBJ1-2; a possible D gene is TRBD1 (5 bases). Germline assignment: CDR1 LNHDA and CDR2 SQIVND (reference sequence). The CDR3 spans 15 residues. V was trimmed by 3 bases and J by 0 bases, leaving 11 bases between them. CDR3 bases: TGTGCCAGTAGTATTGGGCAGGGAGCTAACTATGGCTACACCTTC. Protein product: CASSIGQGANYGYTF.

This clonotype was recorded many times. V gene TRBV5-1 combines with J gene TRBJ1-1, with D unresolved. Germline V gene data show CDR1 as SGHRS and CDR2 as YFSETQ. The CDR3 has 14 amino acids. Between the trimmed V and J ends, which lost 0 bases and 6 bases, there was a span of 12 bases. CDR3 in amino acids: CASSLEDLGSEAFF. The CDR3 bases are TGCGCCAGCAGCTTGGAGGACCTGGGTTCTGAAGCTTTCTTT.

V usage is TRBV20-1 and J usage is TRBJ2-1; 12 bases fit TRBD2. CDR3 length: 15 residues. V lost 1 base, J lost 6 bases, and 4 bases stayed unmatched. Looked up from germline, CDR1 is DFQATT and CDR2 is SNEGSKA (reference sequence). The CDR3 nucleotides are TGCAGTGCTAGAGCAACTAGCGGGAGGTTCAATGAGCAGTTCTTC. The encoded protein is CSARATSGRFNEQFF.

The chain recombines TRBV10-2 with TRBJ2-7; TRBD2 agrees at 7 bases. J was trimmed by 1 base and V by 3 bases; bases with no gene match: 6. Germline V gives CDR1 WSHSY, CDR2 SAAADI. The CDR3 spans 15 residues. CDR3 in amino acids: CASSDLRERSYEQYF. In nucleotides, the CDR3 is TGCGCCAGCAGTGACCTGCGGGAGCGGTCCTACGAGCAGTACTTC.

V and J are TRBV20-1 and TRBJ1-5, with D possibly TRBD1 on 6 matching bases. V was clipped by 2 bases and J by 7 bases, with 12 bases between them. The length of the CDR3 is 13 residues. Germline CDR1 reads DFQATT; CDR2 reads SNEGSKA (reference sequence). The DNA for the CDR3 is TGCAGTGCTAGAACAGGGTCAGGCCAGCCCCAGCATTTT. It is translated as CSARTGSGQPQHF.

The V call is TRBV20-1, the J call TRBJ1-2; D gene unclear. In germline, CDR1 is DFQATT, CDR2 SNEGSKA (reference sequence). The CDR3 is 14 amino acids. Between the trimmed V and J ends, which lost 0 bases and 2 bases, there was a span of 10 bases. The CDR3 protein is CSARDRPANYGYTF. CDR3 coding DNA: TGCAGTGCTAGAGATCGACCAGCGAACTATGGCTACACCTTC.

The rearrangement links TRBV2 to TRBJ2-2; 9 bases are a match to TRBD1. This CDR3 has 14 residues. Trimming at V came to 5 bases and at J to 8 bases, leaving 6 bases not matched to a gene. Germline V gene lookup returns CDR1 SNHLY and CDR2 FYNNEI. The CDR3 DNA sequence: TGTGCCAGCAGTCAACAGGGGGCGGTGGGGGAGCTGTTTTTT. It specifies CASSQQGAVGELFF.

This clonotype was counted a few times. The chain recombines TRBV20-1 with TRBJ2-7; unclear D gene. This CDR3 region has 12 residues. V lost 5 bases and J 0 bases, leaving 8 bases between the germline ends. Germline CDR1 is DFQATT and CDR2 is SNEGSKA (reference sequence). The chain's CDR3 is CSAEASSYEQYF. The CDR3, as DNA: TGCAGTGCTGAGGCAAGCTCCTACGAGCAGTACTTC.

The chain carries TRBV15 and TRBJ2-5, with D perhaps TRBD2 (5 bases). Germline V gene data show CDR1 as LNHNV and CDR2 as YYDKDF (reference sequence). Trimming shortened V by 5 bases and J by 5 bases, and 9 bases separated the two germline ends. The CDR3 is 12 amino acids. As DNA, the CDR3 is TGTGCCACCAGCGAGGGAATGGAGACCCAGTACTTC. Amino acids: CATSEGMETQYF.

This clonotype was detected once. Without the conserved terminal phenylalanine or tryptophan, this CDR3 likely stems from a read error. The chain carries TRBV5-1 and TRBJ2-7; no definite D call. This CDR3 contains 14 residues. Germline CDR1 SGHRS, CDR2 YFSETQ. Trimming stripped 0 bases from V and 3 bases from J, with 10 bases between. CDR3 in amino acids: CASSLGAVGYEQYL. In nucleotides, the CDR3 is TGCGCCAGCAGCTTGGGGGCAGTCGGCTACGAGCAGTACCTC.

This clonotype was observed many times. The CDR3 DNA reads TGTGCCAGCAGTCGGAGCCAGGGTACGCAGTATTTT. Translating it yields CASSRSQGTQYF. V gene TRBV11-2 combines with J gene TRBJ2-3; possible D gene TRBD1, 5 bases. Trimming stripped 6 bases from V and 8 bases from J, with 12 bases between. CDR3 length: 12 residues. Germline loops: CDR1 SGHAT, CDR2 FQNNGV.

The chain is built from TRBV5-1 and TRBJ1-1; 7 bases fit TRBD1. Germline CDR1 and CDR2: SGHRS and YFSETQ. The CDR3 spans 19 residues. V lost 0 bases, J lost 0 bases, and 14 bases stayed unmatched. CDR3 DNA sequence: TGCGCCAGCAGCTTGGGAAGTACGACAGGGTCACTGATGAACACTGAAGCTTTCTTT. This codes for CASSLGSTTGSLMNTEAFF. The variable domain in full, with the rest retrieved from reference TRBV5-1 and TRBJ1-1, is KAGVTQTPRYLIKTRGQQVTLSCSPISGHRSVSWYQQTPGQGLQFLFEYFSETQRNKGNFPGRFSGRQFSNSRSEMNVSTLELGDSALYLCASSLGSTTGSLMNTEAFFGQGTRLTVV.